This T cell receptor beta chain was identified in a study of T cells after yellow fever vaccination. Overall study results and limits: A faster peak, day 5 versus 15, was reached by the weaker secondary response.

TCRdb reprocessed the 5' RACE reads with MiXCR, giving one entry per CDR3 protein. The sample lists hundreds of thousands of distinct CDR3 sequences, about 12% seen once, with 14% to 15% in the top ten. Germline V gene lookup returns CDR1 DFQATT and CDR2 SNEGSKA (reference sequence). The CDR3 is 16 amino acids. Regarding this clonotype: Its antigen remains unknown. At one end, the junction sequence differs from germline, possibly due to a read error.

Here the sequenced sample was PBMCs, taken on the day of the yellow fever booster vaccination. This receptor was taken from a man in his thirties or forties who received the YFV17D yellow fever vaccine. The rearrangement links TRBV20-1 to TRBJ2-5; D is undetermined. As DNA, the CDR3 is TGCTGTGCTAGAGATCGGGTCTCCCAGTACCAAGAGACCCAGTACTTC. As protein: CCARDRVSQYQETQYF.